This is a list of T cell receptor beta chains from one sample in a study of radiotherapy plus CTLA-4 blockade in lung cancer. TCRdb's copy holds only in-frame clones and misses some; the assay was immunoSEQ multiplex PCR. The table records 80,000 or so clones, less than 85% of them present only once. Sample: peripheral blood, taken from a patient treated with radiotherapy plus ipilimumab. Receptors were obtained from a human donor with non-small cell lung cancer who had stable disease on radiotherapy plus ipilimumab. CDR3s include the opening cysteine and the closing phenylalanine or tryptophan. The order of the fields is J gene, clone size, D gene, V gene, CDR3 DNA, CDR3 protein. The D gene is left open where the match is weak. Where a row states a size, it is once, few, many or the class of an expanded clone; other rows omit it.

TRBJ1-5 few - TRBV16 TGTGCCAGCAGCCAATCGGGGAGCCAGCCCCAGCATTTT CASSQSGSQPQHF
TRBJ1-1 - - TRBV30 TGTGCCTGGAGTACCATGAACACTGAAGCTTTCTTT CAWSTMNTEAFF
TRBJ1-4 - TRBD1 TRBV27 TGTGCCAGCTCAGGAGGACAGGGCTTCGTTCCCAATGAAAAACTGTTTTTT CASSGGQGFVPNEKLFF
TRBJ2-7 - TRBD2 TRBV28 TGTGCCAGCAGTCAAGGAGGCGGGGGGGCTAAAGAGCAGTACTTC CASSQGGGGAKEQYF
TRBJ2-7 - - TRBV19 TGTGCCAGTAGTATAGGTTGGGGGACCTACGAGCAGTACTTC CASSIGWGTYEQYF
TRBJ1-6 few - TRBV6-6 TGTGCCAGCGGCGGCTATAATTCACCCCTCCACTTT CASGGYNSPLHF
TRBJ2-7 - - TRBV28 TGTGCCAGCAGTTTATCCCGGGCAGCCGCCTCCAAGCAGTACTTC CASSLSRAAASKQYF
TRBJ2-2 - - TRBV2 TGTGCCAGCAGTGAAGCCGGGGAGCTGTTTTTT CASSEAGELFF
TRBJ2-6 once - TRBV19 TGTGCCAGTAGTAAGGTCCACTCTGGGGCCAACGTCCTGACTTTC CASSKVHSGANVLTF
TRBJ1-6 - TRBD1 TRBV6-5 TGTGCCAGCAGACTGGGACAGGCGCTTAATTCACCCCTCCACTTT CASRLGQALNSPLHF
TRBJ2-7 few - TRBV6-1 TGTGCCAGCACTCCGGCAGGGGCGAGCTCCTACGAGCAGTACTTC CASTPAGASSYEQYF
TRBJ2-6 - - TRBV7-6 TGTGCCAGCAGCTCTGCCCCTCGCTCTGGGGCCAACGTCCTGACTTTC CASSSAPRSGANVLTF
TRBJ2-7 once TRBD1 TRBV9 TGTGCCAGCAGCGTAGAGGGGACAGGGGGGTACGAGCAGTACTTC CASSVEGTGGYEQYF
TRBJ2-2 - - TRBV5-6 TGTGCCAGCAGCTTCTTACAGAACACCGGGGAGCTGTTTTTT CASSFLQNTGELFF
TRBJ2-7 - - TRBV7-3 TGTGCCAGCAGCTTTGGAATCGGGCCGGATCTGGGGGAGCAGTACTTC CASSFGIGPDLGEQYF
TRBJ2-3 - TRBD1 TRBV7-7 TGTGCTAGCAGCTTAGCAGGGGGCTTTGGAGATACGCAGTATTTT CASSLAGGFGDTQYF
TRBJ1-2 - - TRBV28 TGTGCCAGCAGTTGGACCACGGGGTCGTTTAATGGCTACACCTTC CASSWTTGSFNGYTF
TRBJ2-7 - TRBD2 TRBV20-1 TGCAGTGCGACCAACTTAGCGGGACTGTTCTTC CSATNLAGLFF
TRBJ2-7 - - TRBV5-1 TGCGCCAGCAGCTTGGTTGATTTTACGCGACTAGATATCAACGAGCAGTACTTC CASSLVDFTRLDINEQYF
TRBJ1-5 few TRBD1 TRBV10-1 TGCGCCAGCAGTCCTGGACAGGGGAATCAGCCCCAGCATTTT CASSPGQGNQPQHF
TRBJ2-3 - - TRBV29-1 TGCAGCGTTGGGCAGCCGGTCACAGATACGCAGTATTTT CSVGQPVTDTQYF
TRBJ2-1 - - TRBV11-2 TGTGCCAGCACCGCCGTCAGGAACCCTCCCTACAATGAGCAGTTCTTC CASTAVRNPPYNEQFF
TRBJ2-1 medium-sized - TRBV18 TGTGCCAGCTCACCACCTTTCCGTTATCAGGACAATGAGCAGTTCTTC CASSPPFRYQDNEQFF
TRBJ1-1 - TRBD1 TRBV13 TGTGCCAGCAGCTTAGTAGGGGGCGCGGGAAGAGAAGCTTTCTTT CASSLVGGAGREAFF
TRBJ1-3 - TRBD1 TRBV11-2 TGTGCCAGCAGTTCCCCGAACAGGGGGTGGGACACCATATATTTT CASSSPNRGWDTIYF
TRBJ1-2 few - TRBV29-1 TGCAGCGTTGAAGGGGCGGCCGACAGGAACTATGGCTACACCTTC CSVEGAADRNYGYTF
TRBJ1-3 - - TRBV28 TGTGCCAGCAGTTCTACTCCAGCCTCTGGAAACACCATATATTTT CASSSTPASGNTIYF
TRBJ1-2 few TRBD1 TRBV15 TGTGCCACCAGCAGCTTCACAGGGGCCTATGGCTACACCTTC CATSSFTGAYGYTF
TRBJ2-7 - - TRBV14 TGTGCCAGCAGCCTATATGGTAGTACCTACGAGCAGTACTTC CASSLYGSTYEQYF
TRBJ1-4 - - TRBV18 TGTGCCAGCTCACCAGGAGGGAACGAAAAACTGTTTTTT CASSPGGNEKLFF
TRBJ1-1 - - TRBV5-1 TGCGCCAGCAGCTTACCACAGGATTGGAACACTGAAGCTTTCTTT CASSLPQDWNTEAFF
TRBJ2-1 - TRBD1 TRBV29-1 TGCAGCGCCCTAGGGGGACAGGGATGGGAGCAGTTCTTC CSALGGQGWEQFF
TRBJ1-4 - - TRBV19 TGTGCCAGTAGTATAAAGCCAGGTGGTGGGGAAAAACTGTTTTTT CASSIKPGGGEKLFF
TRBJ2-2 - - TRBV2 TGTGCCAGCACTAAGCTTTCAAGCACCGGGGAGCTGTTTTTT CASTKLSSTGELFF
TRBJ2-1 - TRBD2 TRBV7-3 TGTGCCAGCAGCTACGGACTAGCGGTACAGTACAATGAGCAGTTCTTC CASSYGLAVQYNEQFF
TRBJ2-7 - - TRBV7-7 TGTGCTAGCAGCTTAGGCCTGGGATACGAGCAGTACTTC CASSLGLGYEQYF
TRBJ2-3 - - TRBV11-1 TGTGCCAGCAGCTTAGCCCAGGCCGCGACCAGAGATACGCAGTATTTT CASSLAQAATRDTQYF
TRBJ1-4 - - TRBV7-9 TGTGCCAGCAGCTGGGATCAGGCGGCGGACTACGAAAAACTGTTTTTT CASSWDQAADYEKLFF
TRBJ1-4 few TRBD1 TRBV7-9 TGTGCCAGCAGCTTGGGACAGCGGAATGAAAAACTGTTTTTT CASSLGQRNEKLFF
TRBJ1-2 once - TRBV6-1 TGTGCCAGCCACACGAGGGGGGCTGGCTACACCTTC CASHTRGAGYTF
TRBJ2-3 - TRBD2 TRBV27 TGTGCCAGCAGTTTAGAGACTAGCGGGAGAGATACGCAGTATTTT CASSLETSGRDTQYF
TRBJ2-1 - TRBD1 TRBV19 TGTGCCAGTAGTATCTCCGCGACAGGGAGCTACAATGAGCAGTTCTTC CASSISATGSYNEQFF
TRBJ1-1 - - TRBV7-2 TGTGCCAGCAGCTTAGTGGGCCTCCCGGGGGACGAAGCTTTCTTT CASSLVGLPGDEAFF
TRBJ2-1 - TRBD1 TRBV7-3 TGTGCCAGCAGCGGGGACAGGGGTAACAATGAGCAGTTCTTC CASSGDRGNNEQFF
TRBJ2-1 - TRBD2 TRBV7-3 TGTGCCAGCAGCTTACCGGGACTAGGATTTAATGAGCAGTTCTTC CASSLPGLGFNEQFF